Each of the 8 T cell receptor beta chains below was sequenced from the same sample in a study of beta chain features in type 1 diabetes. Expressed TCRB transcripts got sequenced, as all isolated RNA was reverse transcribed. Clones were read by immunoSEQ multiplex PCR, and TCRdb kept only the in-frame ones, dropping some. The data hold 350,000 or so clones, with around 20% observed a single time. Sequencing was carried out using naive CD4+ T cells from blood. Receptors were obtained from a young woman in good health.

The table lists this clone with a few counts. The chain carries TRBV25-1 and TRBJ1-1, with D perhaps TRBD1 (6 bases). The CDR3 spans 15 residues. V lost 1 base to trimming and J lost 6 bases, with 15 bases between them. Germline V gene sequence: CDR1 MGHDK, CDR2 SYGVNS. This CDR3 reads CASSEFRGTEAEAFF. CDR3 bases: TGTGCCAGCAGTGAATTTAGGGGGACCGAGGCTGAAGCTTTCTTT.

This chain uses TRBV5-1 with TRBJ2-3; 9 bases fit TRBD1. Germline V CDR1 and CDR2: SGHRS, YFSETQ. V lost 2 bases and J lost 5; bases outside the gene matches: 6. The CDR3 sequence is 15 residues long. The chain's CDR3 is CASSFTGTGQDTQYF. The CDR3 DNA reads TGCGCCAGCAGCTTTACCGGGACAGGGCAAGATACGCAGTATTTT.

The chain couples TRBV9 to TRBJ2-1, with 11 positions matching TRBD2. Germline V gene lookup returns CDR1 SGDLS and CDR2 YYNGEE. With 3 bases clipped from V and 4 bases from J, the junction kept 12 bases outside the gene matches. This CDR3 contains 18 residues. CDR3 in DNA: TGTGCCAGCAGCGACAACGATGGGACTAGCGGACTTTACAATGAGCAGTTCTTC. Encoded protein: CASSDNDGTSGLYNEQFF.

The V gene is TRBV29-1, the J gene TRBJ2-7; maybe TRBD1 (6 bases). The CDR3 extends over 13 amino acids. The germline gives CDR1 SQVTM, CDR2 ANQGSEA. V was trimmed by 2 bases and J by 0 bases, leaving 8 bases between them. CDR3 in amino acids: CSVENRDSYEQYF. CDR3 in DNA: TGCAGCGTTGAAAACAGGGACTCCTACGAGCAGTACTTC.

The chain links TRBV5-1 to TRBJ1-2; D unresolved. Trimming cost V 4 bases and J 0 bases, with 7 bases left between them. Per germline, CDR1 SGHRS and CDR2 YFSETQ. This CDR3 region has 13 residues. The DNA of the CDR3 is TGCGCCAGCAGCCCCCGAGCTAACTATGGCTACACCTTC. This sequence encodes CASSPRANYGYTF.

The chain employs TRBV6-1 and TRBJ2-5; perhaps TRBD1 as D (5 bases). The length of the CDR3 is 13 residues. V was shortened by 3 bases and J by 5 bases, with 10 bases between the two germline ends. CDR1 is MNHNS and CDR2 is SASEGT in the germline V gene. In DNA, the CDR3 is TGTGCCAGCAGTGACAGGGTAGCCGAGACCCAGTACTTC. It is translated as CASSDRVAETQYF.

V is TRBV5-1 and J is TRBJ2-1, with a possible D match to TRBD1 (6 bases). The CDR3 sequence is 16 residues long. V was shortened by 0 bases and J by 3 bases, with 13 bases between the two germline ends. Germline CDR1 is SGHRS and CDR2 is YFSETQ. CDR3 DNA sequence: TGCGCCAGCAGCTTGGTTATGTCACAGGGCTACAATGAGCAGTTCTTC. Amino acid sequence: CASSLVMSQGYNEQFF.

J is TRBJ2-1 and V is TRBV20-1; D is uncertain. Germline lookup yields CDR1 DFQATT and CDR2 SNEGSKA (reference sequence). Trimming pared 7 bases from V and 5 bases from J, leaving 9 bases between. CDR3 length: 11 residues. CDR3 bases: TGCAGTGTTAGTTTCGACAATGAGCAGTTCTTC. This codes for CSVSFDNEQFF.